Listed below are T cell receptor beta chains from one sample, sequenced in a study of CD8+ T cells in alopecia areata. Generated by immunoSEQ multiplex PCR, the TCRdb table keeps only in-frame clones and is missing some. The table has 180,000 or so clones, around half seen once; the top ten hold less than 14%. The sequencing used CD8+ T cells sorted from blood, collected at week 24, from a patient treated with tofacitinib. The receptors come from a human donor with alopecia areata. Each CDR3 is given without its conserved first and last residue. The size of a clone is reported for some rows only, either as once, few or many, or as a class for expanded clones.

TRBJ1-1 NA TRBV14 ASSQETGLTEAF
TRBJ2-3 NA TRBV29-1 SVNIAEISTDTQY
TRBJ2-1 few TRBV7-9 ASSPTSGGRNEQF
TRBJ2-1 NA TRBV4-1 ASSQGTAEF
TRBJ2-7 NA TRBV4-3 ASSQENRGGHEQY
TRBJ1-5 few TRBV19 ASEINSNQPQH
TRBJ1-2 NA TRBV4-3 ASSQDRGPGDGYT
TRBJ2-4 few TRBV11-2 ASSSRGRENIQY
TRBJ2-7 NA TRBV28 ASSPGREQY
TRBJ1-4 NA TRBV5-4 ASSLTGGPEELF
TRBJ2-3 NA TRBV4-1 ASSPGAGSTDTQY
TRBJ1-1 NA TRBV6-5 ASSSGPNTEAF
TRBJ2-3 many TRBV27 ASSPTGVTQY
TRBJ1-2 few TRBV29-1 SALQGGVYYGYT
TRBJ1-2 NA TRBV9 ASSGRQDYGYT
TRBJ2-1 NA TRBV13 ASSVASGLATYNEQF
TRBJ1-6 NA TRBV4-3 ASSQAEGTGNSPLH
TRBJ1-1 NA TRBV11-2 ASSTGQAQAF
TRBJ2-3 few TRBV7-2 ASLHTQY
TRBJ1-2 NA TRBV29-1 SVGRTANYGYT
TRBJ1-1 few TRBV30 AWSVLQNTEAF
TRBJ2-7 NA TRBV7-9 ASSLAVYEQY
TRBJ2-1 few TRBV29-1 SVQTGSSYNEQF
TRBJ1-1 NA TRBV21-1 ASPRQAPTEAF
TRBJ1-1 few TRBV27 ASSLRQGYTEAF
TRBJ1-6 once TRBV9 ASSVYGSSYNSPLH
TRBJ2-1 few TRBV30 AWSGVGNEQF
TRBJ1-1 NA TRBV27 ASSSAPVGTEAF
TRBJ2-7 NA TRBV29-1 SVENRAEQY
TRBJ1-2 NA TRBV29-1 SVEGAGTGTHYGYT
TRBJ1-1 NA TRBV27 ASIGQLDTEAF
TRBJ1-1 NA TRBV14 ASSLGQKTEAF
TRBJ2-3 NA TRBV6-5 ASRIGTDTQY
TRBJ1-2 few TRBV6-6 ASMSDREQGYGYT
TRBJ2-3 NA TRBV7-9 ASSLAAGGTDTQY
TRBJ2-5 NA TRBV30 AWSEVVETQY
TRBJ2-7 NA TRBV7-9 ASSQDRDEQY
TRBJ2-7 once TRBV30 AWSAGTSGDYEQY
TRBJ2-7 NA TRBV4-1 ASSQEAWYEQY
TRBJ1-2 NA TRBV5-1 ASRAGQWYGYT